The 24 T cell receptor beta chains below all came from one sample that was sequenced in a study of identical twins. In TCRdb, the 5' RACE reads were re-called with MiXCR into one record per CDR3 protein. Among about 530,000 distinct CDR3 sequences, 12% to 15% were seen once, and the ten largest hold nearly 0.45%. This sample was shared with a second study, whose subject was yellow fever vaccine responses in identical twins.

Sequenced sample: CD4+ T cells sorted from blood. Receptors originate from a woman younger than 30 in good health.

J is TRBJ2-3 and V is TRBV3-1, with TRBD2 matching over 11 bases. The germline gives CDR1 LGHDT, CDR2 YNNKEL (reference sequence). The CDR3 has 16 residues. The J segment lost 3 bases and the V segment lost 1 base, leaving 3 bases of the junction unmatched. The CDR3 nucleotides read TGTGCCAGCAGCCAAGGACTAGCGGGATTTACAGATACGCAGTATTTT. Residues: CASSQGLAGFTDTQYF.

This clonotype has just a few counts. The V and J genes are TRBV9 and TRBJ2-2; D not resolved. The CDR3 consists of 14 residues. Trimming left V 0 bases short and J 4 bases short, with 7 bases between. Germline V gives CDR1 SGDLS, CDR2 YYNGEE. CDR3 nucleotide sequence: TGTGCCAGCAGCGTAGGTTTTCCCACCGGGGAGCTGTTTTTT. Protein sequence: CASSVGFPTGELFF.

Only a few counts were recorded for this clonotype. The rearrangement uses TRBV20-1 and TRBJ2-2, with 7 bases identical to TRBD1. Trimming at V came to 6 bases and at J to 0 bases, leaving 7 bases not matched to a gene. Germline assignment: CDR1 DFQATT and CDR2 SNEGSKA (reference sequence). The CDR3 contains 15 residues. The CDR3 region is CSAKPGQTNTGELFF. The CDR3 nucleotides read TGCAGTGCAAAACCGGGACAGACGAACACCGGGGAGCTGTTTTTT.

In its sample, this clonotype was seen a few times. The genes are TRBV5-1 and TRBJ2-3; D is possibly TRBD1 (6 bases). The CDR3 loop spans 15 amino acids. Trimming took 4 bases from V and 1 from J, leaving 13 bases between them. The germline CDR1 and CDR2 sequences are SGHRS and YFSETQ. CDR3 DNA: TGCGCCAGCAGCCAACAGGGCATAGGCACAGATACGCAGTATTTT. Translated: CASSQQGIGTDTQYF.

This clonotype was counted ten times or more. The chain employs TRBV3-1 and TRBJ2-7; 8 bases are a match to TRBD2. The germline gives CDR1 LGHDT, CDR2 YNNKEL (reference sequence). The CDR3 consists of 13 residues. The J segment lost 3 bases and the V segment lost 4 bases, leaving 2 bases of the junction unmatched. The CDR3 protein is CASSRGGYYEQYF. DNA for the CDR3: TGTGCCAGCAGCCGCGGGGGGTACTACGAGCAGTACTTC.

This sequence joins TRBV6-1 and TRBJ2-1; the match to TRBD2 covers 11 bases. Germline V lookup: CDR1 MNHNS, CDR2 SASEGT. The V gene end was trimmed by 6 bases and the J gene end by 6 bases; junction bases not matched to a gene: 7. This CDR3 has 15 amino acids. CDR3 DNA: TGTGCCAGCAGGGTTGCCGGGACTAGCGGCAATGAGCAGTTCTTC. Amino acids: CASRVAGTSGNEQFF.

In this sample, this clonotype turned up a few times. The V call is TRBV25-1, the J call TRBJ2-1; no definite D call. Germline CDR1 is MGHDK and CDR2 is SYGVNS. The CDR3 sequence is 14 residues long. The germline V and J ends were trimmed by 1 base and 10 bases, with 14 bases remaining between them. The CDR3 sequence: CASSEFSQLGEQFF. In DNA form, the CDR3 reads TGTGCCAGCAGTGAATTCTCTCAGTTAGGCGAGCAGTTCTTC.

Ten or more counts support this clonotype. This chain uses TRBV5-1 with TRBJ2-3; D is ambiguous. The CDR3 has 12 residues. V lost 5 bases and J 0 bases, leaving 4 bases between the germline ends. Germline V gene lookup returns CDR1 SGHRS and CDR2 YFSETQ. The CDR3 loop is CASRDSTDTQYF. In DNA, the CDR3 is TGCGCCAGCAGAGACAGCACAGATACGCAGTATTTT.

This chain connects TRBV19 to TRBJ2-4; D may be TRBD1 (6 bases). This CDR3 region has 13 residues. Germline-derived CDR1 and CDR2 are LNHDA and SQIVND (reference sequence). V was clipped by 1 base and J by 9 bases, with 10 bases between them. CDR3 bases: TGTGCCAGTAGTATAGGCCAGGGGAGCATTCAGTACTTC. Translating it yields CASSIGQGSIQYF.

V gene TRBV7-2 combines with J gene TRBJ2-7; the D gene could be TRBD1 or TRBD2 (5 bases each). The CDR3 totals 14 residues. V lost 6 bases and J lost 2, with 14 bases in between. In germline, CDR1 is SGHTA, CDR2 FQGNSA. In DNA form, the CDR3 reads TGTGCCAGCAGGTCCGGGACGACAACCTACGAGCAGTACTTC. Its translation is CASRSGTTTYEQYF.

V gene TRBV12-3 or TRBV12-4 combines with J gene TRBJ2-1; a weak D match, TRBD2 (5 bases). This CDR3 comprises 14 residues. V dropped 3 bases and J dropped 4 bases, with 10 bases sitting between them. CDR3 amino acids: CASSFPGIYNEQFF. In DNA, the CDR3 is TGTGCCAGCAGTTTCCCCGGGATTTACAATGAGCAGTTCTTC.

This clonotype showed up just a few times. V and J are TRBV4-1 and TRBJ2-1, with 11 bases that match TRBD2. From germline, CDR1 is MGHRA and CDR2 YSYEKL. V gave up 4 bases and J gave up 5 bases; unmatched junction bases: 7. The CDR3 contains 16 residues. The CDR3 spells CASSPRLAGRNNEQFF. The DNA of the CDR3 is TGCGCCAGCAGCCCTAGACTAGCGGGAAGAAACAATGAGCAGTTCTTC.

The genes are TRBV20-1 and TRBJ1-2, with 10 positions matching TRBD1. Trimming took 3 bases from V and 11 from J; bases not matched to a gene: 6. The CDR3 is made up of 12 amino acids. Germline CDR1 and CDR2: DFQATT and SNEGSKA (reference sequence). The chain's CDR3 is CSARPGQGFYTF. The CDR3 DNA reads TGCAGTGCTAGGCCGGGACAGGGGTTTTACACCTTC.

The chain uses TRBV6-5 and TRBJ2-5, with D uncertain. Trimming took 4 bases from V and 5 from J, leaving 17 bases between them. The germline CDR1 and CDR2 sequences are MNHEY and SVGAGI. The CDR3 loop spans 15 amino acids. The CDR3 bases are TGTGCCAGCAGTTCCCTTGGGGTGGGTCAGGAGACCCAGTACTTC. Protein: CASSSLGVGQETQYF.

CDR3 bases: TGTGCCACCAGGGGACAGGGGTGGAATGAGCAGTTCTTC. Protein sequence: CATRGQGWNEQFF. The genes are TRBV24-1 and TRBJ2-1, with 10 nucleotides matching TRBD1. The germline V gene encodes CDR1 KGHDR and CDR2 SFDVKD. V lost 7 bases and J lost 7; bases outside the gene matches: 3. The CDR3 spans 13 residues.

The CDR3 region is CASSVIDTQYF. The DNA for the CDR3 is TGTGCCAGCAGTGTGATAGATACGCAGTATTTT. The chain has TRBV2 and TRBJ2-3; unclear D gene. Germline V lookup: CDR1 SNHLY, CDR2 FYNNEI. V was clipped by 4 bases and J by 5 bases, with 4 bases between them. The length of the CDR3 is 11 residues.

This clonotype turned up a few times. V is TRBV5-1 and J is TRBJ2-7; D is unresolved. Trimming left V 0 bases short and J 1 base short, with 14 bases between. From germline, CDR1 is SGHRS and CDR2 YFSETQ. The CDR3 loop spans 16 amino acids. CDR3 DNA: TGCGCCAGCAGCTTGGTGGGTGAAGACCCATCCTACGAGCAGTACTTC. This translates into CASSLVGEDPSYEQYF.

The table lists this clonotype with a few counts. This chain connects TRBV5-1 to TRBJ2-1; possible D gene TRBD1, 6 bases. From germline, CDR1 is SGHRS and CDR2 YFSETQ. The CDR3 is made up of 14 amino acids. V was shortened by 2 bases and J by 5 bases, with 11 bases between the two germline ends. The CDR3 DNA reads as TGCGCCAGCAGCTTACCACAGGGAAACAATGAGCAGTTCTTC. As protein: CASSLPQGNNEQFF.

This clonotype has just a few counts. For the CDR3, the DNA is TGTGCCATCAGTGCAGACAGGGTGGACTATGGCTACACCTTC. Encoded protein: CAISADRVDYGYTF. The chain recombines TRBV10-3 with TRBJ1-2, with 7 nucleotides matching TRBD1. V shed 4 bases, J shed 3 bases, and the junction held 5 bases outside the gene matches. CDR3 length equals 14 residues. Germline CDR1 ENHRY, CDR2 SYGVKD.

The V gene is TRBV28, the J gene TRBJ2-7; 7 bases line up with TRBD1. Germline loops: CDR1 MDHEN, CDR2 SYDVKM. J was trimmed by 1 base and V by 3 bases; bases with no gene match: 9. The CDR3 is 16 residues long. The chain's CDR3 is CASSLDRWGQSYEQYV. CDR3 DNA: TGTGCCAGCAGTTTGGACCGGTGGGGACAGTCCTACGAGCAGTACGTC.

The genes are TRBV6-5 and TRBJ1-6; D is unresolved. Trimming took 4 bases from V and 3 from J, leaving 10 bases between them. Per germline, CDR1 MNHEY and CDR2 SVGAGI. This CDR3 has 15 residues. This CDR3 reads CASSFAQLYNSPLHF. The CDR3 nucleotides are TGTGCCAGCAGTTTCGCACAGCTCTATAATTCACCCCTCCACTTT.

The chain joins TRBV6-5 to TRBJ2-1, with a weak D call TRBD1 (5 bases). CDR1 and CDR2 from the germline V gene are MNHEY and SVGAGI. The CDR3 spans 11 residues. V was shortened by 7 bases and J by 9 bases, with 10 bases between the two germline ends. CDR3 sequence: CASTQGGEQFF. CDR3 bases: TGTGCCAGCACTCAGGGCGGTGAGCAGTTCTTC.

The chain carries TRBV5-4 and TRBJ2-7, with D possibly TRBD2 on 6 matching bases. The length of the CDR3 is 15 residues. Germline loops: CDR1 SGHNT, CDR2 YYREEE (reference sequence). With 0 bases removed from V and 6 bases from J, the gap between germline ends came to 16 bases. CDR3 in amino acids: CASSLDPGVFGEQYF. As DNA, the CDR3 is TGTGCCAGCAGCTTGGATCCGGGAGTGTTTGGCGAGCAGTACTTC. Full variable domain (missing parts from reference TRBV5-4 and TRBJ2-7): ETGVTQSPTHLIKTRGQQVTLRCSSQSGHNTVSWYQQALGQGPQFIFQYYREEENGRGNFPPRFSGLQFPNYSSELNVNALELDDSALYLCASSLDPGVFGEQYFGPGTRLTVT.

This clonotype was counted between two and nine times. The chain employs TRBV7-6 and TRBJ1-2; tentative D call: TRBD1 (5 bases). CDR1 is SGHVS, CDR2 FNYEAQ, per germline. This CDR3 contains 15 residues. Trimming removed 1 base from V and 6 bases from J, with 15 bases in between. As DNA, the CDR3 is TGTGCCAGCAGCTTAGTCGACAGCGTGGCGGATGGCTACACCTTC. Its protein product is CASSLVDSVADGYTF.